The T cell receptor beta chain described here comes from a study of blood T cell repertoires in COVID-19. The data were produced by immunoSEQ multiplex PCR, yet TCRdb's version contains in-frame clones alone and is incomplete. The repertoire includes about 320,000 clones, over 90% of them detected once, and roughly 3.9% sits in the top ten. CDR3 length: 16 residues. Trimming removed 0 bases from V and 3 bases from J; junction bases left unmatched: 5. CDR1 and CDR2 from the germline V gene are MNHEY and SVGAGI. This TCR was sampled from a woman aged 25 to 45 who had been exposed to COVID-19. The sample taken for sequencing was PBMCs or T cells enriched from blood (not recorded which). The chain combines TRBV6-5 with TRBJ2-7, with 10 bases lining up with TRBD1. The CDR3 loop is CASSYSKWTGGYEQYF. DNA of the CDR3: TGTGCCAGCAGTTACTCAAAATGGACAGGGGGCTACGAGCAGTACTTC.